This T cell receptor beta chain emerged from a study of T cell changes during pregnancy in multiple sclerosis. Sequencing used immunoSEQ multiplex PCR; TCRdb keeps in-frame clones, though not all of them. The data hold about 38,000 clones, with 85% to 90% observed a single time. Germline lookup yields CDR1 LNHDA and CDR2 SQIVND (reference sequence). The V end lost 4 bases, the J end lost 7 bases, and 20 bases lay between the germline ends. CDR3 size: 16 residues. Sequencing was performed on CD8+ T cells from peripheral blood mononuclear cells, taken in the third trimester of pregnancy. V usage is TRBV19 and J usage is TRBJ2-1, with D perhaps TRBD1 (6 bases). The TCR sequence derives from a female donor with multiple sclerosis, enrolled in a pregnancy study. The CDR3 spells CASSTGSGGWVNEQFF. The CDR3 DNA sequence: TGTGCCAGTAGTACGGGGAGTGGGGGCTGGGTTAATGAGCAGTTCTTC.